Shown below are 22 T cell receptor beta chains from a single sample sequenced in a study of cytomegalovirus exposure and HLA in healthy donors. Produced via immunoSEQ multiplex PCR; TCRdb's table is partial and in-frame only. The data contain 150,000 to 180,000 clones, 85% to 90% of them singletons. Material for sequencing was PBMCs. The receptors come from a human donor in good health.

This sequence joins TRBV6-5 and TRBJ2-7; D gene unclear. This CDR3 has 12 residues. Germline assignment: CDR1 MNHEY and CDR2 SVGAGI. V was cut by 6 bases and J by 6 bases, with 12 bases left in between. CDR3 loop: CASSLRRVEQYF. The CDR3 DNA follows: TGTGCCAGCAGCCTCCGACGGGTCGAGCAGTACTTC.

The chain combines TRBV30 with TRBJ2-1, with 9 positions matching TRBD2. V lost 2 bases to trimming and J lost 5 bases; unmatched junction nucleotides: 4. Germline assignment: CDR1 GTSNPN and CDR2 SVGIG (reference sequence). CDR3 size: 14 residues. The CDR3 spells CAWSRASGDNEQFF. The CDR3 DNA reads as TGTGCCTGGAGTCGGGCTAGCGGGGACAATGAGCAGTTCTTC. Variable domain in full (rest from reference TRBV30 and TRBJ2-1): SQTIHQWPATLVQPVGSPLSLECTVEGTSNPNLYWYRQAAGRGLQLLFYSVGIGQISSEVPQNLSASRPQDRQFILSSKKLLLSDSGFYLCAWSRASGDNEQFFGPGTRLTVL.

The CDR3 DNA is TGCGCCAGCAGCCAAAAAGACTGGGATGGCTACACCTTC. Its translation is CASSQKDWDGYTF. This chain connects TRBV4-1 to TRBJ1-2; no clear D gene. Trimming pared 2 bases from V and 6 bases from J, leaving 10 bases between. This CDR3 has 13 amino acids. Germline CDR1 MGHRA, CDR2 YSYEKL.

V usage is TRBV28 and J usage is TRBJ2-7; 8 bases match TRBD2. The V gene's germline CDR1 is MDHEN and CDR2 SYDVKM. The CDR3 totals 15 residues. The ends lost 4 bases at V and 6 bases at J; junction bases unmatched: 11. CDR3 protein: CASSSSKREGREQYF. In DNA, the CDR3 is TGTGCCAGCAGTTCCTCTAAACGGGAGGGCCGCGAGCAGTACTTC.

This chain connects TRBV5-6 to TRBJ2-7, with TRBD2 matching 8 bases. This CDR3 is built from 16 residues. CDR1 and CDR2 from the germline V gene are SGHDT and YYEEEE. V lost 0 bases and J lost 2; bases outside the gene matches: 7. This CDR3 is CASSLGSGGLTYEQYF. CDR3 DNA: TGTGCCAGCAGCTTGGGGAGCGGGGGCTTAACCTACGAGCAGTACTTC.

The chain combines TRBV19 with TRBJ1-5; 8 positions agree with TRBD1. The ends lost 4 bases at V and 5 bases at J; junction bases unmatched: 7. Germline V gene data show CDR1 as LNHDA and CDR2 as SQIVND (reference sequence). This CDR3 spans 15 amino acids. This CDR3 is CASSKLGQADQPQHF. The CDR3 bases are TGTGCCAGTAGTAAACTGGGACAGGCGGATCAGCCCCAGCATTTT.

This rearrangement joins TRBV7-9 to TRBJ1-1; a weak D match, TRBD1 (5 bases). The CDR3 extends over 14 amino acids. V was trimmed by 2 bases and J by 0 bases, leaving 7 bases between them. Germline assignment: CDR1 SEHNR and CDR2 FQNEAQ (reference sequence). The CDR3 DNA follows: TGTGCCAGCAGCTTACCAGGGATGAACACTGAAGCTTTCTTT. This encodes CASSLPGMNTEAFF.

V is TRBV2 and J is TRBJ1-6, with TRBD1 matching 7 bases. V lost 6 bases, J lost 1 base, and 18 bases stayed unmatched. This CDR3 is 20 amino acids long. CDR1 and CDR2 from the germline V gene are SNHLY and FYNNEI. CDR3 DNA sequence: TGTGCCAGCAGCCCCGACAGGGTCCCATCGTGGGGGTCCTATAATTCACCCCTCCACTTT. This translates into CASSPDRVPSWGSYNSPLHF.

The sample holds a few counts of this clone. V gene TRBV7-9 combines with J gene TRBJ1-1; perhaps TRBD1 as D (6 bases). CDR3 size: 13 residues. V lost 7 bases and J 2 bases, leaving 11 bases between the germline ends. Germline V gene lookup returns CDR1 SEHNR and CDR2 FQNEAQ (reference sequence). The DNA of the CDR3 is TGTGCCAGCATTGCCAGGGGCAACACTGAAGCTTTCTTT. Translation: CASIARGNTEAFF.

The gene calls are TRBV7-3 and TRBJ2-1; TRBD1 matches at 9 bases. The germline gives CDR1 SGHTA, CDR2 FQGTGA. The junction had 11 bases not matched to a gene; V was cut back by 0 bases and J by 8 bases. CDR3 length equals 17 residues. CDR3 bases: TGTGCCAGCAGCTTAACGGGACAGGGAGGTCATGGGTATGAGCAGTTCTTC. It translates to CASSLTGQGGHGYEQFF.

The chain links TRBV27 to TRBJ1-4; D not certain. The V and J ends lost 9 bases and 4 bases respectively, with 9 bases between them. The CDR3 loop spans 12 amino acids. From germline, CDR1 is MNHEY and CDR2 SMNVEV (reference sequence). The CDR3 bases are TGTGCCAGTTCTCGACTTAATGAAAAACTGTTTTTT. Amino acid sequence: CASSRLNEKLFF.

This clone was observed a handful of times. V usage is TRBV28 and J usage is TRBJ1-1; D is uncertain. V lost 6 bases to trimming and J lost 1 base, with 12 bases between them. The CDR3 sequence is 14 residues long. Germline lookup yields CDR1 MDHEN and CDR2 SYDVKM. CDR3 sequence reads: CASRPTTRNTEAFF. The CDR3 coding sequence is TGTGCCAGCAGACCCACCACAAGGAACACTGAAGCTTTCTTT.

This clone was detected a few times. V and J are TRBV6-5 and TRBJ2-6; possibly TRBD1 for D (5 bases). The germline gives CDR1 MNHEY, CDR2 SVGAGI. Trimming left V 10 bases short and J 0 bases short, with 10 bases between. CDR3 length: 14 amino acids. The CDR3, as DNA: TGTGCCACCCGACAGCACTCTGGGGCCAACGTCCTGACTTTC. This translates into CATRQHSGANVLTF.

In DNA, the CDR3 is TGTGCCAGCAGCTCACAGGGAAACACTGAAGCTTTCTTT. It is translated as CASSSQGNTEAFF. This rearrangement joins TRBV7-9 to TRBJ1-1, with TRBD1 as a possible D gene (6 bases). The CDR3 has 13 residues. Germline V gene lookup returns CDR1 SEHNR and CDR2 FQNEAQ (reference sequence). V lost 4 bases and J lost 2, with 8 bases in between. Full variable domain (missing parts from reference TRBV7-9 and TRBJ1-1): DTGVSQNPRHKITKRGQNVTFRCDPISEHNRLYWYRQTLGQGPEFLTYFQNEAQLEKSRLLSDRFSAERPKGSFSTLEIQRTEQGDSAMYLCASSSQGNTEAFFGQGTRLTVV.

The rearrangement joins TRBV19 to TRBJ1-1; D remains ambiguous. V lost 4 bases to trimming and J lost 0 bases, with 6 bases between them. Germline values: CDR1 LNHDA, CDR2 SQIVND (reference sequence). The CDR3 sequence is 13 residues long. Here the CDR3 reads CASSTTVNTEAFF. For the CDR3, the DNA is TGTGCCAGTAGTACCACGGTGAACACTGAAGCTTTCTTT.

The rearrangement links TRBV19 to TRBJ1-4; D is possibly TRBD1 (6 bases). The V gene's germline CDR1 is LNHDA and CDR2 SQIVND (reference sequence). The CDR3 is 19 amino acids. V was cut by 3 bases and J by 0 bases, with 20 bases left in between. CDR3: CASSIGFMGDMATNEKLFF. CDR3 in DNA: TGTGCCAGTAGTATTGGGTTTATGGGGGACATGGCAACTAATGAAAAACTGTTTTTT. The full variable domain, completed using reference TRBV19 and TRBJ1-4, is DGGITQSPKYLFRKEGQNVTLSCEQNLNHDAMYWYRQDPGQGLRLIYYSQIVNDFQKGDIAEGYSVSREKKESFPLTVTSAQKNPTAFYLCASSIGFMGDMATNEKLFFGSGTQLSVL.

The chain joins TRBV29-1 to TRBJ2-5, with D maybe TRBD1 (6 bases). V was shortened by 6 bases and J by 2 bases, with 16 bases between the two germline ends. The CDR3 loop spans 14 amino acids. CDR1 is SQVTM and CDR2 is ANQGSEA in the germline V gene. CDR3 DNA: TGCAGCGTCTTTAGGACAGATGCACAAGAGACCCAGTACTTC. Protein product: CSVFRTDAQETQYF.

The CDR3 loop reads CASSQGTNPPETQYF. CDR3 bases: TGCGCCAGCAGCCAAGGCACTAACCCCCCAGAGACCCAGTACTTC. The chain couples TRBV4-1 to TRBJ2-5; no clear D gene. The CDR3 length is 15 residues. The germline gives CDR1 MGHRA, CDR2 YSYEKL. Deletions cut 1 base from V and 4 bases from J, with 13 bases between.

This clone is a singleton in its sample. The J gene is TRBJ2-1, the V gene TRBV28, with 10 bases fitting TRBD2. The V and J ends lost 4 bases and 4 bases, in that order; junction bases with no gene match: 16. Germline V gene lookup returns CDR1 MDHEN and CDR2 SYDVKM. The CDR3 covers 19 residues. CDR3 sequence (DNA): TGTGCCAGCAGTTCCCCGCCCGGATCTAGCGGGAGTTCGTACAATGAGCAGTTCTTC. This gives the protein CASSSPPGSSGSSYNEQFF.

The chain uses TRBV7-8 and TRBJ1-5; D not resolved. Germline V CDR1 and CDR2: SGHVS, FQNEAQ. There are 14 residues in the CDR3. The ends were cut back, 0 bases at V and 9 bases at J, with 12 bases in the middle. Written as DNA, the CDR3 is TGTGCCAGCAGCTTAGCGACGGGAATTAGGCCCCAGCATTTT. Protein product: CASSLATGIRPQHF.

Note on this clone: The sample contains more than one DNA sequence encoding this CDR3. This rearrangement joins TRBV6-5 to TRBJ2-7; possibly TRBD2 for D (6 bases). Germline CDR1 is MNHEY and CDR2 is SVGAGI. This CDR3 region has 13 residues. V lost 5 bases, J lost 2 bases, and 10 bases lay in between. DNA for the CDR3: TGTGCCAGCAGTCTCTCGGGAGCCTACGAGCAGTACTTC. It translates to CASSLSGAYEQYF.

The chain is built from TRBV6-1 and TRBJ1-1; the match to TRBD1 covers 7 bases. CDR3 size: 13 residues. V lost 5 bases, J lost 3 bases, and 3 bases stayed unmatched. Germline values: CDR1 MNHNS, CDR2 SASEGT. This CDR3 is CASSTDRDTEAFF. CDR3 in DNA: TGTGCCAGCAGTACAGACAGGGACACTGAAGCTTTCTTT.